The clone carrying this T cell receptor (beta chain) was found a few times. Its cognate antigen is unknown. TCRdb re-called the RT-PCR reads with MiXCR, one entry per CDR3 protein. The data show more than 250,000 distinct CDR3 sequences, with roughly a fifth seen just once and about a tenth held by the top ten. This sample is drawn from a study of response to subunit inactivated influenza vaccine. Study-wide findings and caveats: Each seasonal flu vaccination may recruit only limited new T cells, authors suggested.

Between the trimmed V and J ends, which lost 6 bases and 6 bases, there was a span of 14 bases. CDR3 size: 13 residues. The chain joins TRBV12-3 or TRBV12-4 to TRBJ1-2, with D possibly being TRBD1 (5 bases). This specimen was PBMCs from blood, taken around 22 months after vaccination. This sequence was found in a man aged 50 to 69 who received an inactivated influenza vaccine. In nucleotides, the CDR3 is TGTGCCAGCAGACTTACAGGAAACCATGGCTACACCTTC. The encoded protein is CASRLTGNHGYTF.